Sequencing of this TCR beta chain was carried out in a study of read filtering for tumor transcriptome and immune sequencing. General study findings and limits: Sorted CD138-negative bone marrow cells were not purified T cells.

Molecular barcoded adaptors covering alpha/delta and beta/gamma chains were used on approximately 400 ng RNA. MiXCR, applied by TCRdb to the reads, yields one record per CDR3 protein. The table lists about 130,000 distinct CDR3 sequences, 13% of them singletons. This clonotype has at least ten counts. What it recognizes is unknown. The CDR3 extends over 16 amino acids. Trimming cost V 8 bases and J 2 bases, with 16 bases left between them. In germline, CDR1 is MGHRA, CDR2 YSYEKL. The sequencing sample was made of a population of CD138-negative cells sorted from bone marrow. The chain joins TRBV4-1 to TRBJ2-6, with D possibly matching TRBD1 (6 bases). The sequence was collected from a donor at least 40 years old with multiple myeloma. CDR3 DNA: TGCGCCAGCGGGGACACGCGTCGGGCTGGGGCCAACGTCCTGACTTTC. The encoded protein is CASGDTRRAGANVLTF.